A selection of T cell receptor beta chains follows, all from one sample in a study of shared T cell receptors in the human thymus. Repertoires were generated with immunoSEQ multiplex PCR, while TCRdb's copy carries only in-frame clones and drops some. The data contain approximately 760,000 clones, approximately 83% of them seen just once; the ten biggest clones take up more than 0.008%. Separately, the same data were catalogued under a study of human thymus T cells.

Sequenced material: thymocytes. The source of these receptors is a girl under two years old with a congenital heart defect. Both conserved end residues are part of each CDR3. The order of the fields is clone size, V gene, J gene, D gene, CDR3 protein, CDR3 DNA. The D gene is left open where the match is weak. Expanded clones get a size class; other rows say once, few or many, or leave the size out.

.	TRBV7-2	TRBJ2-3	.	CASSEDQASTDTQYF	TGTGCCAGCAGCGAAGACCAGGCAAGCACAGATACGCAGTATTTT
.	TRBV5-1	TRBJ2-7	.	CASSLARTAERGFLVEQYF	TGCGCCAGCAGCTTGGCCAGGACAGCTGAAAGGGGGTTTTTGGTCGAGCAGTACTTC
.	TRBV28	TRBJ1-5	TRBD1	CASSFGQAQSQPQHF	TGTGCCAGCAGTTTCGGACAGGCCCAGTCTCAGCCCCAGCATTTT
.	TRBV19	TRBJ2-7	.	CASSIDRADSYEQYF	TGTGCCAGTAGTATAGATCGGGCCGACAGCTACGAGCAGTACTTC
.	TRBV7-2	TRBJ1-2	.	CASSLTDSPNYGYTF	TGTGCCAGCAGCCTGACGGACAGCCCTAACTATGGCTACACCTTC
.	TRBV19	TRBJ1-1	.	CASSKGPRTDTEAFF	TGTGCCAGTAGCAAGGGGCCACGGACAGACACTGAAGCTTTCTTT
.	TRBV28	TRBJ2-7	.	CASSFGLPGQASYEQYF	TGTGCCAGCAGTTTTGGTCTCCCAGGGCAGGCATCCTACGAGCAGTACTTC
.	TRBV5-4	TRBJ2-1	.	CASSFQSKEAANNEQFF	TGTGCCAGCAGCTTCCAATCCAAGGAGGCAGCTAACAATGAGCAGTTCTTC
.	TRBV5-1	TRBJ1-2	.	CASSLEKAGGRYGYTF	TGCGCCAGCAGCTTGGAAAAAGCGGGGGGAAGATATGGCTACACCTTC
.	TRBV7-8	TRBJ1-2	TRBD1	CASSPHKTGGPPNYGYTF	TGTGCCAGCAGCCCGCATAAGACAGGGGGCCCTCCCAACTATGGCTACACCTTC
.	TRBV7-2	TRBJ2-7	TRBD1	CASSLMAGQGSHEQYF	TGTGCCAGCAGCTTAATGGCGGGACAGGGCTCCCACGAGCAGTACTTC
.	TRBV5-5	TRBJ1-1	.	CASSTPRAFKPNTEAFF	TGTGCCAGCAGTACCCCGAGGGCATTCAAACCGAACACTGAAGCTTTCTTT
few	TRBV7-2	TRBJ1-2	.	CASSLAAGRGGYTF	TGTGCCAGCAGCTTAGCGGCGGGCCGGGGAGGCTACACCTTC
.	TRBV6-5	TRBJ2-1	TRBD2	CASRYKRGGNNEQFF	TGTGCCAGCAGATACAAGCGGGGGGGCAACAATGAGCAGTTCTTC
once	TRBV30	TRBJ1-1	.	CAWSKRTRSGAFF	TGTGCCTGGAGTAAGAGAACTCGGTCCGGAGCTTTCTTT
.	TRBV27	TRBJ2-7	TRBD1	CASSLTGQGEQYF	TGTGCCAGCAGTCTTACGGGACAGGGGGAGCAGTACTTC
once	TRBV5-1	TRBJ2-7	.	CASSFKRSAPLYEQYF	TGCGCCAGCAGCTTCAAGCGCTCGGCCCCTCTCTACGAGCAGTACTTC
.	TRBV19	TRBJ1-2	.	CASSINLTYGQTGLGYTF	TGTGCCAGTAGTATAAATCTAACTTATGGGCAGACCGGTCTTGGCTACACCTTC
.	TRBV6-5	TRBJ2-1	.	CASSYNQLHNEQFF	TGTGCCAGCAGTTACAATCAACTCCACAATGAGCAGTTCTTC
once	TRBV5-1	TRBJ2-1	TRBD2	CASSLWGGSYNEQFF	TGCGCCAGCAGCTTGTGGGGGGGCTCCTACAATGAGCAGTTCTTC
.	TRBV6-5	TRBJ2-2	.	CASRDWMNTGELFF	TGTGCCAGCAGGGACTGGATGAACACCGGGGAGCTGTTTTTT
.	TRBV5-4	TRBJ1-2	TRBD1	CASSLEGGNLDGYTF	TGTGCCAGCAGCTTGGAAGGGGGCAATTTGGATGGCTACACCTTC
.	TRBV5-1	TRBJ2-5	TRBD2	CASSPGRGPRAQETQYF	TGCGCCAGCAGCCCGGGGAGGGGACCGAGGGCCCAAGAGACCCAGTACTTC
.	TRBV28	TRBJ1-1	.	CASSLHEDTEAFF	TGTGCCAGCAGCTTACATGAGGACACTGAAGCTTTCTTT
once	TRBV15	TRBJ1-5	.	CATSRGSGLGQPQHF	TGTGCCACCAGCAGGGGCTCGGGGTTGGGTCAGCCCCAGCATTTT
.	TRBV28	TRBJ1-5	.	CASRGLGEGENQPQHF	TGTGCCAGCAGGGGGTTAGGTGAGGGGGAAAATCAGCCCCAGCATTTT
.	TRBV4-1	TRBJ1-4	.	CASSLQATNEKLFF	TGCGCCAGCAGCCTACAAGCGACTAATGAAAAACTGTTTTTT
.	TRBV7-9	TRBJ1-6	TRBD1	CASSPGQGNSPLHF	TGTGCCAGCAGCCCGGGACAGGGTAATTCACCCCTCCACTTT
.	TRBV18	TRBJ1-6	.	CASSPKRILNSPLHF	TGTGCCAGCTCCCCGAAAAGGATACTAAATTCACCCCTCCACTTT
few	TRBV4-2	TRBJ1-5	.	CASSQETRSGNQPQHF	TGTGCCAGCAGCCAGGAAACCCGGAGTGGCAATCAGCCCCAGCATTTT
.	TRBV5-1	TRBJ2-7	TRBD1	CASSLGYGTGLEQYF	TGCGCCAGCAGCTTGGGGTACGGGACAGGGTTAGAGCAGTACTTC